The 18 T cell receptor beta chains listed next were all sequenced from one sample in a study of T cell responses to AZD1222 COVID-19 vaccine. Only in-frame clones appear in the TCRdb table, and some are missing; sequencing was by immunoSEQ multiplex PCR. The sample shows more than 85,000 clones, 87% of them seen only once. Sequenced here: peripheral blood, sampled on day 0 of AZD1222 vaccination. These receptors came from an adult in good health.

This clone came up a few times. The chain recombines TRBV13 with TRBJ1-1, with D perhaps TRBD1 (5 bases). The length of the CDR3 is 11 residues. In germline, CDR1 is PRHDT, CDR2 FYEKMQ (reference sequence). V was clipped by 5 bases and J by 8 bases, with 9 bases between them. CDR3 in amino acids: CASSLGGEAFF. The CDR3 coding sequence is TGTGCCAGCAGCCTTGGGGGAGAAGCTTTCTTT.

The chain combines TRBV19 with TRBJ2-1; TRBD1 is a possible D gene (6 bases). Looked up from germline, CDR1 is LNHDA and CDR2 is SQIVND (reference sequence). The CDR3 extends over 18 amino acids. V was pared by 4 bases and J by 1 base, with 20 bases between. The CDR3 is CASSTPPRGQRSYNEQFF. The CDR3 coding sequence is TGTGCCAGTAGTACCCCCCCCAGGGGTCAACGATCCTACAATGAGCAGTTCTTC.

The gene calls are TRBV28 and TRBJ2-1; tentatively, D is TRBD1 or TRBD2 (5 bases each). The V end was cut by 8 bases, the J end by 12 bases, with 26 bases between. The germline V gene encodes CDR1 MDHEN and CDR2 SYDVKM. The CDR3 totals 15 residues. In nucleotides, the CDR3 is TGTGCCAGCGCCGGCGCCGGGGTACAGGCCGGACGGCAGTTCTTC. Encoded protein: CASAGAGVQAGRQFF.

The genes are TRBV7-2 and TRBJ1-5; tentatively, D is TRBD1 (5 bases). Trimming took off 2 bases at V and 1 base at J, with 12 bases between the two ends. The CDR3 runs 16 residues. CDR1 is SGHTA, CDR2 FQGNSA, per germline. CDR3 loop: CASSLNWGSSNQPQHF. CDR3 coding DNA: TGTGCCAGCAGCTTAAATTGGGGCTCGAGCAATCAGCCCCAGCATTTT.

This chain joins TRBV4-1 and TRBJ2-4; D unclear. The CDR3 is 15 amino acids. V lost 0 bases and J lost 0, with 6 bases in between. CDR1 and CDR2 (germline): MGHRA, YSYEKL. DNA of the CDR3: TGCGCCAGCAGCCAAGATTGGGTAGCCAAAAACATTCAGTACTTC. Translation gives CASSQDWVAKNIQYF.

In nucleotides, the CDR3 is TGTGCCAGCATGATAGGGGGGAGCTTTGGCTACACCTTC. Amino acids: CASMIGGSFGYTF. The genes are TRBV2 and TRBJ1-2, with D tentatively TRBD1 (6 bases). V was shortened by 7 bases and J by 7 bases, with 16 bases between the two germline ends. There are 13 residues in the CDR3. CDR1 and CDR2 (germline): SNHLY, FYNNEI. The full variable domain, in which reference TRBV2 and TRBJ1-2 provide the parts outside the CDR3, is EPEVTQTPSHQVTQMGQEVILRCVPISNHLYFYWYRQILGQKVEFLVSFYNNEISEKSEIFDDQFSVERPDGSNFTLKIRSTKLEDSAMYFCASMIGGSFGYTFGSGTRLTVV.

The chain joins TRBV6-2 or TRBV6-3 to TRBJ1-5; 7 nucleotides align to TRBD1. Germline V CDR1 and CDR2: MNHEY, SVGEGT. Trimming at V came to 6 bases and at J to 11 bases, leaving 13 bases not matched to a gene. This CDR3 spans 14 amino acids. For the CDR3, the DNA is TGTGCCAGCAGCATTTCACAGGGGCAGATAGCCCAGCATTTT. Amino acids: CASSISQGQIAQHF.

The chain recombines TRBV7-2 with TRBJ2-6, with TRBD1 matching 10 bases. In germline, CDR1 is SGHTA, CDR2 FQGNSA. This CDR3 contains 18 residues. Trimming cost V 1 base and J 2 bases; bases outside gene matches: 5. The CDR3 bases are TGTGCCAGCAGCTTAGGACAGGGGGCCGGGGCTGGGGCCAACGTCCTGACTTTC. Protein product: CASSLGQGAGAGANVLTF.

The chain joins TRBV28 to TRBJ2-5, with D tentatively TRBD1 (8 bases). This CDR3 region has 13 residues. In germline, CDR1 is MDHEN, CDR2 SYDVKM. Trimming removed 6 bases at V and 9 bases at J, with 17 bases between. The CDR3 nucleotides read TGTGCCAGCAGACAGGGGGGGCGCGGGGCCCAGTACTTC. Translating it yields CASRQGGRGAQYF.

The V and J genes are TRBV12-3 or TRBV12-4 and TRBJ2-5; D ambiguous. V lost 10 bases and J lost 4, with 16 bases in between. This CDR3 has 13 amino acids. The CDR3 DNA reads as TGTGCCACCACCAAGGGATGGGGAGAGACCCAGTACTTC. The encoded protein is CATTKGWGETQYF.

The chain links TRBV7-2 to TRBJ2-5; 9 nucleotides align to TRBD2. Germline assignment: CDR1 SGHTA and CDR2 FQGNSA. V lost 1 base to trimming and J lost 1 base; unmatched junction nucleotides: 4. CDR3 length: 16 amino acids. The chain's CDR3 is CASSLVLAGPQETQYF. The DNA of the CDR3 is TGTGCCAGCAGCTTAGTCCTAGCGGGGCCCCAAGAGACCCAGTACTTC. Drawing the rest from reference TRBV7-2 and TRBJ2-5, the complete variable domain is GAGVSQSPSNKVTEKGKDVELRCDPISGHTALYWYRQSLGQGLEFLIYFQGNSAPDKSGLPSDRFSAERTGGSVSTLTIQRTQQEDSAVYLCASSLVLAGPQETQYFGPGTRLLVL.

This clone was observed once. The V gene is TRBV7-2, the J gene TRBJ2-7, with D perhaps given as TRBD1 or TRBD2 (5 bases each). Trimming stripped 4 bases from V and 7 bases from J, with 14 bases between. The CDR3 contains 13 residues. CDR1 and CDR2 (germline): SGHTA, FQGNSA. CDR3 in DNA: TGTGCCAGCAGCTCGCTCCGGGGCTATGAGCAGTACTTC. Residues: CASSSLRGYEQYF. Full variable domain (rest looked up from reference TRBV7-2 and TRBJ2-7): GAGVSQSPSNKVTEKGKDVELRCDPISGHTALYWYRQSLGQGLEFLIYFQGNSAPDKSGLPSDRFSAERTGGSVSTLTIQRTQQEDSAVYLCASSSLRGYEQYFGPGTRLTVT.

The CDR3 coding sequence is TGTGCCAGCAATAGACTAGCGGGGGCTAGCACAGATACGCAGTATTTT. This sequence encodes CASNRLAGASTDTQYF. The V and J genes are TRBV27 and TRBJ2-3, with 12 bases aligning to TRBD2. With V trimmed by 7 bases and J by 0 bases, 5 bases remained unmatched. CDR3 length: 16 residues. CDR1 is MNHEY and CDR2 is SMNVEV in the germline V gene (reference sequence).

The rearrangement uses TRBV18 and TRBJ1-5, with 7 bases lining up with TRBD1. With 4 bases clipped from V and 5 bases from J, the junction kept 2 bases outside the gene matches. Germline-derived CDR1 and CDR2 are KGHSH and LQKENI. This CDR3 contains 13 residues. Here the CDR3 DNA reads TGTGCCAGCTCACTCGACAGGGATCAGCCCCAGCATTTT. It is translated as CASSLDRDQPQHF.

This clone was counted a single time. The J gene is TRBJ1-6, the V gene TRBV23-1; 9 bases are a match to TRBD1. TRBV23-1 is an ORF, and what it does is uncertain. The CDR3 is 16 amino acids. The trim removed 6 bases at V and 5 bases at J, leaving 8 bases unmatched. CDR3 region: CASRSPWTGDNSPLHF. The CDR3 DNA is TGCGCCAGCAGGTCCCCCTGGACAGGGGATAATTCACCCCTCCACTTT.

The V gene is TRBV19, the J gene TRBJ2-2; D not certain. V dropped 7 bases and J dropped 0 bases, with 18 bases sitting between them. The CDR3 is made up of 17 amino acids. Germline CDR1 LNHDA, CDR2 SQIVND (reference sequence). The CDR3 here is CASTLTLWTSNTGELFF. The CDR3 region has the DNA TGTGCCAGTACTCTAACCCTCTGGACCTCGAACACCGGGGAGCTGTTTTTT.

This sequence joins TRBV7-2 and TRBJ2-3; D possibly uses TRBD1 or TRBD2 (6 bases each). V was clipped by 3 bases and J by 3 bases, with 13 bases between them. This CDR3 is built from 15 residues. Germline V CDR1 and CDR2: SGHTA, FQGNSA. The CDR3 bases are TGTGCCAGCAGCTTGGAGGGGGTTGAAACAGATACGCAGTATTTT. Translating gives CASSLEGVETDTQYF.

The chain has TRBV6-5 and TRBJ1-4; tentative D call: TRBD1 (5 bases). This CDR3 is 14 amino acids long. Germline CDR1 reads MNHEY; CDR2 reads SVGAGI. V lost 4 bases, J lost 3 bases, and 9 bases lay in between. The CDR3 DNA is TGTGCCAGCAGTTCTCGACAGCCTAATGAAAAACTGTTTTTT. It specifies CASSSRQPNEKLFF.